This T cell receptor beta chain comes out of a study of CD8+CD57+ T cells in acquired aplastic anemia. Study summary: Each DNA sample taken from sorted CD4+ and CD8+ cells came to about 3.2 ug on average.

Profiling that covered TCR beta VDJ and CDR3 relied on genomic DNA as its template. TCRdb independently ran MiXCR on the reads; one entry per CDR3 protein. The sample has 120,000 or so distinct CDR3 sequences; over 45% are singletons. Germline trimming cut 2 bases from V and 2 bases from J; bases unmatched to any gene: 9. The CDR3 runs to 17 residues. CDR1 is MGHDK and CDR2 is SYGVNS in the germline V gene. The TCR sequence derives from a human donor in good health, serving as a control. Sequenced material: sorted CD4+, CD8+, or CD8+CD57+ T cells (not recorded which) from PBMCs. This sequence joins TRBV25-1 and TRBJ2-7; 10 nucleotides agree with TRBD1. The CDR3 bases are TGTGCCAGCAGTGAAGGTCCCGGGACAGGGGAGCCCTACGAGCAGTACTTC. This codes for CASSEGPGTGEPYEQYF.